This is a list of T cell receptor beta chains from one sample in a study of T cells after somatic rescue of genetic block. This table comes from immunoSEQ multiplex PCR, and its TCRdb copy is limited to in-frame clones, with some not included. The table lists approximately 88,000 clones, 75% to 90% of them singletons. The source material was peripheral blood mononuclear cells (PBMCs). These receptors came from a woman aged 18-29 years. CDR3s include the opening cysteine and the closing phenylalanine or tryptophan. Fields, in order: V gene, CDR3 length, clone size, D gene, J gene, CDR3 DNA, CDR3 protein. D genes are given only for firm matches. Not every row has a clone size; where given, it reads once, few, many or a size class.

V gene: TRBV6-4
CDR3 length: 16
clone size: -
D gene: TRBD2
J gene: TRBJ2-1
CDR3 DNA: TGTGCCAGCAGCTCGACTAGCGGGAGTAGTGGCGATGAGCAGTTCTTC
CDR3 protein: CASSSTSGSSGDEQFF

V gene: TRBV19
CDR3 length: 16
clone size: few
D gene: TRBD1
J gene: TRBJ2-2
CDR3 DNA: TGTGCCAGTACCAAGCGTGGACAGGGAGGAACCGGGGAGCTGTTTTTT
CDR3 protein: CASTKRGQGGTGELFF

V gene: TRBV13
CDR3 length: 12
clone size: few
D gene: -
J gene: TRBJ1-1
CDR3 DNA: TGTGCCAGCAGCTTAGCCGGAGCTGAAGCTTTCTTT
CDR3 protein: CASSLAGAEAFF

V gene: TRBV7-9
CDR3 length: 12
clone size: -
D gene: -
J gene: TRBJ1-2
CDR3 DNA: TGTGCCAGCAGCTTAGTATCCTATGGCTACACCTTC
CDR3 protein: CASSLVSYGYTF

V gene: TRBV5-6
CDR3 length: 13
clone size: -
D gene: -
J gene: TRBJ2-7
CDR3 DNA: TGTGCCAGCAGCCCCTCGAGCAGCTACGAGCAGTACTTC
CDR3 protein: CASSPSSSYEQYF

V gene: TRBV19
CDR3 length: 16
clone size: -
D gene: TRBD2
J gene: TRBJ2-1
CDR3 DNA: TGTGCCAGTAGTATACTGCGGGGGAGGGCCCTCAATGAGCAGTTCTTC
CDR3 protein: CASSILRGRALNEQFF

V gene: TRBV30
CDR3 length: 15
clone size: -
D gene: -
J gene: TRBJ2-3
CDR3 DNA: TGTGCCTGGAGTGTCCAGGCGGGGAGCACAGATACGCAGTATTTT
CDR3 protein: CAWSVQAGSTDTQYF

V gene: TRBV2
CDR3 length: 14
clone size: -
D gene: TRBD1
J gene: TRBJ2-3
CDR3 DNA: TGTGCCAGCAGCCGGGACAGGGTTACAGATACGCAGTATTTT
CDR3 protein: CASSRDRVTDTQYF

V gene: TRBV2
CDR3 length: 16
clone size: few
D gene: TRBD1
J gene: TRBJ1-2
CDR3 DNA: TGTGCCAGCAGTGAAGGGGCAGGGGGCGCAGCCTATGGCTACACCTTC
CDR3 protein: CASSEGAGGAAYGYTF

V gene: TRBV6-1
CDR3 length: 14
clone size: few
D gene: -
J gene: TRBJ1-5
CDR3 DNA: TGTGCCAGCAGTGAAGCGGGGGGTTATCAGCCCCAGCATTTT
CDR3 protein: CASSEAGGYQPQHF

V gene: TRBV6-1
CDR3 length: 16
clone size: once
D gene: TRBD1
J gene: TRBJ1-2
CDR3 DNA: TGTGCCAGCAGTGAACCCGGGACAGGAGTCCTCTATGGCTACACCTTC
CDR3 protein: CASSEPGTGVLYGYTF